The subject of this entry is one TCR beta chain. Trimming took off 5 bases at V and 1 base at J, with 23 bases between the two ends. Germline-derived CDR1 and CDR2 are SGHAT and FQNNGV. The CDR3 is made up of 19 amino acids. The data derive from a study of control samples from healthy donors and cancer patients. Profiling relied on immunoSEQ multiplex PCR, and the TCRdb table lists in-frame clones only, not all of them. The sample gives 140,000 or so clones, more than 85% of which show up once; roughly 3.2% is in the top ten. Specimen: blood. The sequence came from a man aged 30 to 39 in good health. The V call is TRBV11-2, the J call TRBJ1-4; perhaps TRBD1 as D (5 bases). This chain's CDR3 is CASSPRVPGNGRTNEKLFF. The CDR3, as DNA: TGTGCCAGCAGCCCCCGCGTTCCAGGGAACGGTAGAACTAATGAAAAACTGTTTTTT.